The clone carrying this TCR beta chain was detected only a few times. Losses at the gene ends were 3 bases for V and 7 bases for J; bases not matched to a gene: 11. This CDR3 is 15 amino acids long. Germline V CDR1 and CDR2: GTSNPN, SVGIG (reference sequence). The record originates from a study of Graves' ophthalmopathy and Graves' hyperthyroidism. RNA transcripts yielded amplified TCR beta CDR3 regions. Following a first-round RT-PCR that used HTBI primers, a second-round multiplex PCR was carried out. TCRdb independently ran MiXCR on the multiplex PCR reads; one entry per CDR3 protein. This sample has 300,000 to 400,000 distinct CDR3 sequences, with roughly 16% found just once.

The clonotype originates from an adult man with Graves' ophthalmopathy. The rearrangement links TRBV30 to TRBJ2-2; TRBD2 aligns across 7 bases. Sample: peripheral blood. The CDR3, as DNA: TGTGCCTGGAGATTGGGGAGGGCCCCCCTCGGGGAGCTGTTTTTT. It codes for CAWRLGRAPLGELFF.